This T cell receptor beta chain was captured in a study of T-cell reconstitution after alpha-beta-depleted transplantation in children (dated by TCRdb to between 2015 and 2016). About the investigation overall: Using TCR repertoire profiling, the study followed T-cell immune reconstitution in a quantitative way in children after TCRalphabeta/CD19-depleted allogeneic hematopoietic cell transplantation.

To prepare the library, PCR was applied. The instrument given in TCRdb is Illumina HiSeq 2500. To normalize quantification of the TCRbeta repertoire, the TCR libraries were built with molecular barcoding that relied on unique molecular identifiers. TCRdb redid the processing of the public reads, applying fastp at Q25 and MiXCR, and retained in-frame beta chains. Each CDR3 protein appears once, grouped with its most common genes and DNA. The sample table contains about 270,000 distinct CDR3 sequences; only one count was recorded for almost 10% of them. The ten largest clones add up to around 9.1% of the sample. The CDR3 has 15 amino acids, counting the end cysteine and phenylalanine. Only the CDR3 part of the read is kept: 45 bases, read in frame from the first base. The germline V gene (reference sequence) provides CDR1 DFQATT and CDR2 SNEGSKA. Compared with germline, V lacks 3 bases and J lacks 4 bases; bases without a gene match: 6.

Concerning this clonotype itself: Its recognized antigen is unknown. No much larger clone is present one base from it, and per-base qualities are unavailable.

The chain couples TRBV20-1 to TRBJ2-7; 13 central bases correspond to TRBD2. The sample here was PBMCs from the stem cell graft donor, taken from the stem cell graft. The TCR comes from a human donor who donated a stem cell graft to a child with SCID. The bases are TGCAGTGCTAGGTTCGGACTAGCGGGGGCGTACGAGCAGTACTTC. Its protein product is CSARFGLAGAYEQYF.